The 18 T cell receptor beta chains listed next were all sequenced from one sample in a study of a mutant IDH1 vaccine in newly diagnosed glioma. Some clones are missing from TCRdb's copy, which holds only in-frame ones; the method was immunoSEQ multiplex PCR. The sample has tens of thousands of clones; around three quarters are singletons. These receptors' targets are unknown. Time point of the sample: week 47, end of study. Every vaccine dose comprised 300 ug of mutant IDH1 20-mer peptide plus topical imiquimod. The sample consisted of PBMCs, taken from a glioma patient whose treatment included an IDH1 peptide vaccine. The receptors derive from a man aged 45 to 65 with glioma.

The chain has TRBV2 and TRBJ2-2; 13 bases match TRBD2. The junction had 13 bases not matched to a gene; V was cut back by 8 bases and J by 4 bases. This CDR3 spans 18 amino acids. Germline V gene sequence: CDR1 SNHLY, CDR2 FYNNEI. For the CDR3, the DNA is TGTGCCAGCTGTACAACCAAGGGACTAGCGGGGCCCACCGGGGAGCTGTTTTTT. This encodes CASCTTKGLAGPTGELFF.

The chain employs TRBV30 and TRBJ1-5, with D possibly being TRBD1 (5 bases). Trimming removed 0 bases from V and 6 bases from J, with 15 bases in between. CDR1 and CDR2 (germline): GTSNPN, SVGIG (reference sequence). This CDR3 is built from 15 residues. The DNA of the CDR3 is TGTGCCTGGAGTGTAACGGGAGTAGGGGCTCAGCCCCAGCATTTT. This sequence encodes CAWSVTGVGAQPQHF.

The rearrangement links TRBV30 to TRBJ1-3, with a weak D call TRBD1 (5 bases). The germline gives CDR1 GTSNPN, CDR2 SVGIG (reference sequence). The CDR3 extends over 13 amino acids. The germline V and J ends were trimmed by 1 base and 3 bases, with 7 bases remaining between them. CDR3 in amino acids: CAWSGRGGNTIYF. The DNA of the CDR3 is TGTGCCTGGAGTGGTAGGGGTGGAAACACCATATATTTT.

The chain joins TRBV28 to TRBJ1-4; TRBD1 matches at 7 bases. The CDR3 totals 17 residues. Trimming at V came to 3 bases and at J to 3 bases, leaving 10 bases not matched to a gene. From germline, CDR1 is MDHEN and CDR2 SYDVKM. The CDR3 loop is CASSFRRGQSPNEKLFF. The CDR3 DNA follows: TGTGCCAGCAGTTTTAGGAGGGGACAGTCCCCTAATGAAAAACTGTTTTTT.

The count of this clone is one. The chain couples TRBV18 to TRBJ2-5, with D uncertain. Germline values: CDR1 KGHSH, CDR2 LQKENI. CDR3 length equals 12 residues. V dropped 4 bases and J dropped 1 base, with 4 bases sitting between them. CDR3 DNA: TGTGCCAGCTCACGTACCCAAGAGACCCAGTACTTC. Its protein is CASSRTQETQYF.

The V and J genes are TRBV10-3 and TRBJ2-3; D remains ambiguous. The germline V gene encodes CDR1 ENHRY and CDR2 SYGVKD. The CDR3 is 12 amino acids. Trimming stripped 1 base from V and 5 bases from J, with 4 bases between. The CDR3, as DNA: TGTGCCATCAGTGAGTTGGGAGATACGCAGTATTTT. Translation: CAISELGDTQYF.

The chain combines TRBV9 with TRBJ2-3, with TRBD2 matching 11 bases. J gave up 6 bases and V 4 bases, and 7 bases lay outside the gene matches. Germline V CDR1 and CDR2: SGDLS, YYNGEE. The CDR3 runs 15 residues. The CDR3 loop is CASSSGLAAVDTQYF. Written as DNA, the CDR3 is TGTGCCAGCAGCTCGGGACTAGCGGCGGTGGATACGCAGTATTTT.

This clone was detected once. In nucleotides, the CDR3 is TGTGCCAGCAGTCGGGACACCTACCGGTACGAGCAGTACTTC. It translates to CASSRDTYRYEQYF. The V call is TRBV2, the J call TRBJ2-7, with D maybe TRBD1 (6 bases). Germline CDR1 and CDR2: SNHLY and FYNNEI. Trimming took off 5 bases at V and 4 bases at J, with 15 bases between the two ends. The CDR3 covers 14 residues.

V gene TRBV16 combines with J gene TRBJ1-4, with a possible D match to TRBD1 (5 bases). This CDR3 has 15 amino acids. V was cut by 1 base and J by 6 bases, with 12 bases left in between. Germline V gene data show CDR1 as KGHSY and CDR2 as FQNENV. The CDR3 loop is CASSQWGREDEKLFF. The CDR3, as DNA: TGTGCCAGCAGCCAATGGGGCAGGGAGGATGAAAAACTGTTTTTT.

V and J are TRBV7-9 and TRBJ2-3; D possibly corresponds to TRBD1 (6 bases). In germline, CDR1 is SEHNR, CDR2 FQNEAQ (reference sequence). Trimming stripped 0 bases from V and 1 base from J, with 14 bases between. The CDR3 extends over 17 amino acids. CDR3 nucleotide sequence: TGTGCCAGCAGCTTAGCCACAGGGCTGGGTGGCACAGATACGCAGTATTTT. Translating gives CASSLATGLGGTDTQYF.

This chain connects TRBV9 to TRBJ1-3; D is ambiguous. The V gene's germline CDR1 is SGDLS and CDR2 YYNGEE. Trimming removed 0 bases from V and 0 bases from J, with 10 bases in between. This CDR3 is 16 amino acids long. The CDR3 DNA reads TGTGCCAGCAGCGTAGTCGGTGGGGTCTCTGGAAACACCATATATTTT. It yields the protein CASSVVGGVSGNTIYF.

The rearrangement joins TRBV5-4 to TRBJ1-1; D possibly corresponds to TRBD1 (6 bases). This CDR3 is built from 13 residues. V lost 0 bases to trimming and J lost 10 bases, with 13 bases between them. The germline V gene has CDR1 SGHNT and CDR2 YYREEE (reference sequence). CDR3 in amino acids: CASSLEQGGAAFF. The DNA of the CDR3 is TGTGCCAGCAGCTTGGAACAGGGAGGGGCAGCTTTCTTT.

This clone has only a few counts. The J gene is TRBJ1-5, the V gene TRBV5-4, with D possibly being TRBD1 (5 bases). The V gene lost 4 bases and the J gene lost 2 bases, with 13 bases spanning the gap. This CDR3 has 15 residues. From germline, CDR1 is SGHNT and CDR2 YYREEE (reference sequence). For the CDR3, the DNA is TGTGCCAGCAGCCTGGGGCCAGTTGGCAATCAGCCCCAGCATTTT. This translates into CASSLGPVGNQPQHF.

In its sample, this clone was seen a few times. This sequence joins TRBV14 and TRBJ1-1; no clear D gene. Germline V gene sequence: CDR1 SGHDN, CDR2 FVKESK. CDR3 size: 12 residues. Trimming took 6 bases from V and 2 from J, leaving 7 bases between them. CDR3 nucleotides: TGTGCCAGCAGACACCTAAACACTGAAGCTTTCTTT. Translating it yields CASRHLNTEAFF.

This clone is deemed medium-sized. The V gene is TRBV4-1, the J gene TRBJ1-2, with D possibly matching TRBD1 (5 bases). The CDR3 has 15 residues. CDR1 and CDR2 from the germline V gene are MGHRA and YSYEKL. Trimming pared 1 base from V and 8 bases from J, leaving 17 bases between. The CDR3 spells CASSQVGGTPSGYTF. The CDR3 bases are TGCGCCAGCAGCCAAGTCGGGGGGACCCCCAGCGGCTACACCTTC.

CDR3 region: CASSLDRGGSYNEQFF. The DNA of the CDR3 is TGTGCCAGCAGCCTGGACAGGGGTGGGTCCTACAATGAGCAGTTCTTC. V usage is TRBV5-4 and J usage is TRBJ2-1; TRBD1 aligns across 9 bases. This CDR3 has 16 residues. Germline V gene sequence: CDR1 SGHNT, CDR2 YYREEE (reference sequence). V lost 4 bases and J lost 1; bases outside the gene matches: 6.

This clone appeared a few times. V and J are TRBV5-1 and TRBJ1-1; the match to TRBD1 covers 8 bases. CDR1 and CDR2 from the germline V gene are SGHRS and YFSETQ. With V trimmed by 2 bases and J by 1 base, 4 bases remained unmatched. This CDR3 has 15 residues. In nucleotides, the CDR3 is TGCGCCAGCAGCTTATCAGGACAGGGGAACACTGAAGCTTTCTTT. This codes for CASSLSGQGNTEAFF.

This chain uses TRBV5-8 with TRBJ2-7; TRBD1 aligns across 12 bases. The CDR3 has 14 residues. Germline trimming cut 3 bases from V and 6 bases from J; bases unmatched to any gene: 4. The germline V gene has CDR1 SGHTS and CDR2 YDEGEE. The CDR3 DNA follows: TGTGCCAGCAGCTGGGACAGGGGGCGCCGCGAGCAGTACTTC. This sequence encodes CASSWDRGRREQYF.